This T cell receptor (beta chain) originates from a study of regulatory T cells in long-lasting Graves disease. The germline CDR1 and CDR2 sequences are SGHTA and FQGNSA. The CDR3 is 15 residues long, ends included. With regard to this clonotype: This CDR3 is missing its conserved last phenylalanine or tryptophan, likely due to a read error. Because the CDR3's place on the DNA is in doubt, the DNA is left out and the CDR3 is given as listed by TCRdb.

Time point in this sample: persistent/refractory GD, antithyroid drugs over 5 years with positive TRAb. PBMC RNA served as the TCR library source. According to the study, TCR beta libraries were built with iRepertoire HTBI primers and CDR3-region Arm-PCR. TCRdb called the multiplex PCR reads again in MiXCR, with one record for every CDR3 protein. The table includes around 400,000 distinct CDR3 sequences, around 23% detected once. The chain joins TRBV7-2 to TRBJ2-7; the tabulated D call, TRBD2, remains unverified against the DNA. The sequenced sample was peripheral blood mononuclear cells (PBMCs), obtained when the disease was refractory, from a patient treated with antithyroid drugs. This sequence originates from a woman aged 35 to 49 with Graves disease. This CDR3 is CASSLPAGGQYEQCL.